The rows below give T cell receptor beta chains drawn from one sample of a study of CD8+ T cells in alopecia areata. Sequencing used immunoSEQ multiplex PCR; TCRdb keeps in-frame clones, though not all of them. This table has around 150,000 clones, roughly two thirds appearing once. Sequencing was performed on CD4+ T cells sorted from blood, taken at week 4, from a patient treated with tofacitinib. Receptors originate from a human donor with alopecia areata. The CDR3 runs from the conserved cysteine through the conserved F or W. A D gene is named only where the DNA matches it firmly. Expanded clones get a size class; other rows say once, few or many, or leave the size out.

>-|-|TRBV27|TRBJ1-2
TGTGCCAGCAGTTCGGACGCCTGGGGCAACTATGGCTACACCTTC
CASSSDAWGNYGYTF
>-|-|TRBV2|TRBJ2-7
TGTGCCAGCAGTCCTGGGGGGCCGCAGTACTTC
CASSPGGPQYF
>-|few|TRBV7-2|TRBJ1-3
TGTGCCAGCAGCCAGGGGAGTAACACCATATATTTT
CASSQGSNTIYF
>TRBD1|once|TRBV7-2|TRBJ2-5
TGTGCCAGCAGCTACGACAGGGGAAGTATAGAGACCCAGTACTTC
CASSYDRGSIETQYF
>TRBD1|-|TRBV30|TRBJ1-6
TGTGCCTGGAGTGTACCAGGGACAGGGCCCTCACCCCTCCACTTT
CAWSVPGTGPSPLHF
>-|-|TRBV7-9|TRBJ2-5
TGTGCCAGCAGCTTTCCCGCCCAGGGTCGAGAGACCCAGTACTTC
CASSFPAQGRETQYF
>-|-|TRBV18|TRBJ2-5
TGTGCCAGCTCACCCTCGAGGGGAGAGACCCAGTACTTC
CASSPSRGETQYF
>-|-|TRBV29-1|TRBJ1-1
TGCAGCGTTGGTCGGGGGCGAGACACTGAAGCTTTCTTT
CSVGRGRDTEAFF
>TRBD2|-|TRBV4-3|TRBJ2-2
TGCGCCAGCAGCCAAGATCCGGCTAGCGGGGGGTACTGGGAGCTGTTTTTT
CASSQDPASGGYWELFF
>-|once|TRBV4-1|TRBJ1-1
TGCGCCAGCAGCCAACCCCCGTCGTGGCAAATGAACACTGAAGCTTTCTTT
CASSQPPSWQMNTEAFF
>TRBD1|-|TRBV29-1|TRBJ2-7
TGCAGCGCCCTCCAGGGACAGGGACGCGAGCAGTACTTC
CSALQGQGREQYF
>-|few|TRBV29-1|TRBJ1-1
TGCAGCGTTGATCCCCATCTGGGCACTGAAGCTTTCTTT
CSVDPHLGTEAFF
>-|-|TRBV30|TRBJ1-2
TGTGCCTGGAGTGTACTTCCGTCCATAAGTGGCTACACCTTC
CAWSVLPSISGYTF
>-|-|TRBV19|TRBJ1-1
TGTGCCAGTAGAGAGCCCGGGGTGGAGGGAGGGACTGAAGCTTTCTTT
CASREPGVEGGTEAFF